Below, one T cell receptor (beta chain) is given with its context. It has no known antigen specificity. Base-call qualities are not available, and no considerably larger clone is one nucleotide away. The entry originates in a study of control samples from healthy donors and cancer patients (dated by TCRdb to 2020 to 2021). According to the germline V gene, CDR1 reads KGHDR and CDR2 reads SFDVKD. Spanning cysteine to phenylalanine, the CDR3 consists of 17 amino acids. The sequence is cut down to CDR3 DNA, 51 bases in frame from base 1. V loses 4 bases at its end and J loses 6 bases; junction bases beyond the gene matches: 15. The library was made by the immunoSEQ multiplex PCR assay. TCRdb re-hosts the immuneACCESS table, in-frame sequences only. Its copies lack some clones; in the studies checked, an unresolved V gene accounts for under half of them, and the cause for the rest is not known. The sample has about 48,000 clones on record, over 90% of them singletons. The ten largest make up 23% of the sample.

The chain is encoded by TRBV24-1 joined to TRBJ2-3; 7 bases in the middle match TRBD2. The TCR sequence derives from a woman aged 45-59 years with head and neck cancer. Sequenced material: PBMCs. The sequenced DNA is TGTGCCACCAGTGAAGGTCGAAGCGGGGCCAGAAGGGATACGCAGTATTTT. Its amino acids are CATSEGRSGARRDTQYF.